Listed here are 7 T cell receptor beta chains from one sample, sequenced in a study of OX40 agonist ivuxolimab in advanced cancers. Clones were sequenced by immunoSEQ multiplex PCR, and TCRdb holds only the in-frame ones, with some missing. The sample lists approximately 11,000 clones, approximately 75% seen once, with 11% to 15% in the top ten. The sequencing here drew on CD4+ or CD8+ T cells sorted from blood, taken in a trial of the OX40 agonist ivuxolimab. These receptors were taken from an adult with an advanced solid tumor such as melanoma, head and neck, liver or kidney cancer.

For the CDR3, the DNA is TGTGCCAGCAGTTTATCCGGAACATTGGGCACTGAAGCTTTCTTT. Translation gives CASSLSGTLGTEAFF. The chain employs TRBV27 and TRBJ1-1; D remains unclear. The CDR3 is 15 residues long. Germline V lookup: CDR1 MNHEY, CDR2 SMNVEV (reference sequence). Between the trimmed V and J ends, which lost 0 bases and 4 bases, there was a span of 12 bases.

The chain is built from TRBV19 and TRBJ2-7; TRBD1 agrees at 8 bases. V shed 7 bases, J shed 6 bases, and the junction held 11 bases outside the gene matches. Germline assignment: CDR1 LNHDA and CDR2 SQIVND (reference sequence). The CDR3 extends over 14 amino acids. The CDR3 region has the DNA TGTGCCAGTACCATGGGGCAGGGGGCGATCGAGCAGTACTTC. It specifies CASTMGQGAIEQYF. Full variable domain (remainder filled in from reference TRBV19 and TRBJ2-7): DGGITQSPKYLFRKEGQNVTLSCEQNLNHDAMYWYRQDPGQGLRLIYYSQIVNDFQKGDIAEGYSVSREKKESFPLTVTSAQKNPTAFYLCASTMGQGAIEQYFGPGTRLTVT.

About this clone: This same CDR3 is encoded by further DNA sequences in the sample. This chain connects TRBV11-2 to TRBJ1-1, with 7 bases that match TRBD1. Germline CDR1 reads SGHAT; CDR2 reads FQNNGV. The CDR3 spans 15 residues. After removal of 4 bases from V and 0 bases from J, the junction contained 5 bases not matched to a gene. CDR3 nucleotide sequence: TGTGCCAGCAGCTCACGACAGGGATTGAACACTGAAGCTTTCTTT. Protein: CASSSRQGLNTEAFF.

The chain recombines TRBV5-1 with TRBJ1-2, with D unclear. V lost 3 bases and J lost 0, with 15 bases in between. Germline V CDR1 and CDR2: SGHRS, YFSETQ. CDR3 length equals 16 residues. The DNA for the CDR3 is TGCGCCAGCAGCTCGGACCTTTTGGAAGCTAACTATGGCTACACCTTC. Translated, it gives CASSSDLLEANYGYTF.

This rearrangement joins TRBV9 to TRBJ1-3; D possibly corresponds to TRBD1 (6 bases). Per the germline V gene, CDR1 is SGDLS and CDR2 is YYNGEE. CDR3 length: 16 residues. Between the trimmed V and J ends, which lost 3 bases and 4 bases, there was a span of 17 bases. CDR3 in amino acids: CASSAYREGRGNTIYF. CDR3 DNA: TGTGCCAGCAGCGCGTACAGGGAGGGAAGAGGAAACACCATATATTTT.

The chain uses TRBV7-8 and TRBJ1-2, with D perhaps matching TRBD1 (5 bases). CDR1 is SGHVS and CDR2 is FQNEAQ in the germline V gene. Trimming pared 6 bases from V and 4 bases from J, leaving 18 bases between. This CDR3 comprises 15 residues. The CDR3 DNA sequence: TGTGCCAGCAGTCAAACGGAGGGGACGACCTATGGCTACACCTTC. This encodes CASSQTEGTTYGYTF.

This sequence joins TRBV7-2 and TRBJ2-5, with a weak D call TRBD1 (5 bases). The DNA end is more similar to TRBJ2-7, so the J call may be wrong. Germline CDR1 and CDR2: SGHTA and FQGNSA. There are 12 residues in the CDR3. CDR3 residues: CASSLGAHEQYF. The DNA for the CDR3 is TGTGCCAGCAGTCTAGGGGCGCACGAGCAGTACTTC.